These T cell receptor beta chains were read from a single sample in a study of Ad26.COV2.S vaccination and SARS-CoV-2 variants. Method: immunoSEQ multiplex PCR; TCRdb's copy keeps in-frame clones and lacks some. Of roughly 300,000 clones listed, 80% to 90% are singletons. The sample in question was peripheral blood, obtained in a trial of Ad26.COV2.S vaccine versus placebo. The receptors were gathered from a person aged 18-65 years who received the Ad26.COV2.S COVID-19 vaccine or a placebo. CDR3s include the opening cysteine and the closing phenylalanine or tryptophan. D genes are given only for firm matches. Rows may omit the clone size; those that give it use once, few, many or a size class.

d_gene: .; v_gene: TRBV19; abundance: .; j_gene: TRBJ1-1; CDR3aa: CASSIDSVLGSTEAFF; CDR3nt: TGTGCCAGTAGTATAGATAGCGTCTTGGGGTCCACTGAAGCTTTCTTT
d_gene: TRBD2; v_gene: TRBV7-8; abundance: .; j_gene: TRBJ2-1; CDR3aa: CASSLGGLAGYNEQFF; CDR3nt: TGTGCCAGCAGCTTAGGTGGACTAGCGGGATACAATGAGCAGTTCTTC
d_gene: TRBD2; v_gene: TRBV9; abundance: few; j_gene: TRBJ2-1; CDR3aa: CASSVEAGGEFEQFF; CDR3nt: TGTGCCAGCAGCGTAGAAGCGGGAGGAGAATTTGAGCAGTTCTTC
d_gene: .; v_gene: TRBV5-1; abundance: .; j_gene: TRBJ2-7; CDR3aa: CASSLGRNFAYEQYF; CDR3nt: TGCGCCAGCAGCTTGGGACGGAATTTTGCCTACGAGCAGTACTTC
d_gene: .; v_gene: TRBV18; abundance: .; j_gene: TRBJ2-2; CDR3aa: CASSPSTANTGELFF; CDR3nt: TGTGCCAGCTCACCAAGTACCGCCAACACCGGGGAGCTGTTTTTT
d_gene: .; v_gene: TRBV28; abundance: .; j_gene: TRBJ2-3; CDR3aa: CASENPGLNTDTQYF; CDR3nt: TGTGCCAGCGAGAACCCGGGACTTAACACAGATACGCAGTATTTT
d_gene: TRBD2; v_gene: TRBV9; abundance: once; j_gene: TRBJ2-3; CDR3aa: CASSVDGGVKDTQYF; CDR3nt: TGTGCCAGCAGCGTAGACGGGGGGGTAAAAGATACGCAGTATTTT
d_gene: .; v_gene: TRBV29-1; abundance: .; j_gene: TRBJ2-3; CDR3aa: CSAPDRSSTDTQYF; CDR3nt: TGCAGCGCACCGGACAGATCTAGCACAGATACGCAGTATTTT
d_gene: .; v_gene: TRBV28; abundance: .; j_gene: TRBJ1-1; CDR3aa: CASTPKFYGTNTEAFF; CDR3nt: TGTGCCAGCACGCCCAAATTTTACGGAACTAACACTGAAGCTTTCTTT
d_gene: TRBD1; v_gene: TRBV5-1; abundance: once; j_gene: TRBJ2-7; CDR3aa: CASSPGTDRVTYEQYF; CDR3nt: TGCGCCAGCAGCCCCGGCACGGACAGGGTCACCTACGAGCAGTACTTC
d_gene: .; v_gene: TRBV28; abundance: .; j_gene: TRBJ2-1; CDR3aa: CASRPPGVNEQFF; CDR3nt: TGTGCCAGCAGACCGCCCGGGGTCAATGAGCAGTTCTTC
d_gene: TRBD1; v_gene: TRBV4-3; abundance: .; j_gene: TRBJ1-4; CDR3aa: CASSPLLPGQGMGEKLFF; CDR3nt: TGCGCCAGCAGCCCCTTACTCCCGGGACAGGGAATGGGAGAAAAACTGTTTTTT
d_gene: .; v_gene: TRBV6-5; abundance: once; j_gene: TRBJ1-2; CDR3aa: CASSYSGQGVGYTF; CDR3nt: TGTGCCAGCAGTTACTCGGGCCAGGGAGTTGGCTACACCTTC
d_gene: .; v_gene: TRBV6-5; abundance: .; j_gene: TRBJ1-2; CDR3aa: CASSYNRGNGYTF; CDR3nt: TGTGCCAGCAGTTACAATCGGGGGAATGGCTACACCTTC
d_gene: .; v_gene: TRBV10-3; abundance: .; j_gene: TRBJ2-5; CDR3aa: CAISESDYQETQYF; CDR3nt: TGTGCCATCAGTGAGTCTGATTACCAAGAGACCCAGTACTTC
d_gene: TRBD1; v_gene: TRBV7-2; abundance: .; j_gene: TRBJ2-1; CDR3aa: CASSLEPATGWLF; CDR3nt: TGTGCCAGCAGCTTAGAGCCCGCGACAGGGTGGCTCTTC
d_gene: TRBD1; v_gene: TRBV5-4; abundance: .; j_gene: TRBJ1-4; CDR3aa: CASSSDRGTNEKLFF; CDR3nt: TGTGCCAGCAGCTCCGACAGGGGAACTAATGAAAAACTGTTTTTT
d_gene: .; v_gene: TRBV10-3; abundance: .; j_gene: TRBJ2-2; CDR3aa: CAIAPAGGELFF; CDR3nt: TGTGCCATAGCACCGGCGGGAGGGGAGCTGTTTTTT
d_gene: TRBD1; v_gene: TRBV19; abundance: few; j_gene: TRBJ1-5; CDR3aa: CASRQGVGNQPQHF; CDR3nt: TGTGCCAGTAGACAGGGGGTGGGCAATCAGCCCCAGCATTTT
d_gene: .; v_gene: TRBV10-3; abundance: few; j_gene: TRBJ1-4; CDR3aa: CAISAWATNEKLFF; CDR3nt: TGTGCCATCAGTGCGTGGGCAACTAATGAAAAACTGTTTTTT
d_gene: .; v_gene: TRBV5-8; abundance: once; j_gene: TRBJ1-5; CDR3aa: CASSLAGRYASNQPQHF; CDR3nt: TGTGCCAGCAGCTTGGCTGGTAGATACGCGAGCAATCAGCCCCAGCATTTT
d_gene: TRBD1; v_gene: TRBV4-1; abundance: .; j_gene: TRBJ2-1; CDR3aa: CASSLYLRTGSTYNEQFF; CDR3nt: TGCGCCAGCAGCCTCTATCTTAGGACAGGGAGTACCTACAATGAGCAGTTCTTC
d_gene: .; v_gene: TRBV12-3/TRBV12-4; abundance: .; j_gene: TRBJ1-5; CDR3aa: CASSSRVGQPQHF; CDR3nt: TGTGCCAGCAGTTCTAGGGTGGGTCAGCCCCAGCATTTT
d_gene: .; v_gene: TRBV18; abundance: .; j_gene: TRBJ1-3; CDR3aa: CASSPESGGNTIYF; CDR3nt: TGTGCCAGCTCACCGGAATCGGGTGGAAACACCATATATTTT
d_gene: .; v_gene: TRBV19; abundance: few; j_gene: TRBJ1-5; CDR3aa: CASRDRLSNQPQHF; CDR3nt: TGTGCCAGTAGAGACCGTTTGAGCAATCAGCCCCAGCATTTT
d_gene: .; v_gene: TRBV4-3; abundance: .; j_gene: TRBJ1-2; CDR3aa: CASSQDLENYGYTF; CDR3nt: TGCGCCAGCAGCCAAGATCTGGAAAACTATGGCTACACCTTC